These 10 T cell receptor beta chains share one sample of origin, sequenced in a study of T cell changes during pregnancy in multiple sclerosis. Generated by immunoSEQ multiplex PCR, the TCRdb table keeps only in-frame clones and is missing some. The sample yields roughly 72,000 clones, approximately 92% seen once. The sample here was CD4+ T cells from peripheral blood mononuclear cells, taken before pregnancy. Receptor source: a female donor with multiple sclerosis, enrolled in a pregnancy study.

The chain combines TRBV11-2 with TRBJ1-1; D might be TRBD1 (6 bases). The CDR3 runs to 14 residues. V was pared by 6 bases and J by 12 bases, with 23 bases between. Germline-derived CDR1 and CDR2 are SGHAT and FQNNGV. CDR3 sequence: CASSPAGQQNYPFF. In DNA form, the CDR3 reads TGTGCCAGCAGTCCCGCAGGACAGCAAAACTATCCTTTCTTT.

V and J are TRBV28 and TRBJ1-1, with D unclear. The germline V gene has CDR1 MDHEN and CDR2 SYDVKM. With 3 bases removed from V and 8 bases from J, the gap between germline ends came to 13 bases. This CDR3 spans 13 amino acids. CDR3: CASSLVQNKEAFF. The CDR3 nucleotides read TGTGCCAGCAGTTTGGTTCAGAATAAAGAAGCTTTCTTT.

The V call is TRBV19, the J call TRBJ2-3, with 12 nucleotides matching TRBD2. This CDR3 spans 16 amino acids. CDR1 and CDR2 from the germline V gene are LNHDA and SQIVND (reference sequence). Losses at the gene ends were 5 bases for V and 2 bases for J; bases not matched to a gene: 5. The CDR3 loop is CASSGRLAGVTDTQYF. The CDR3 nucleotides read TGTGCCAGTAGTGGAAGACTAGCGGGGGTCACAGATACGCAGTATTTT.

There are a few counts of this clone. The genes are TRBV5-1 and TRBJ2-5; D is perhaps TRBD2 (5 bases). The germline CDR1 and CDR2 sequences are SGHRS and YFSETQ. With 4 bases removed from V and 5 bases from J, the gap between germline ends came to 15 bases. The CDR3 is 14 amino acids. Here the CDR3 DNA reads TGCGCCAGCAGCACACAGACGGGGAGCGAGACCCAGTACTTC. This sequence encodes CASSTQTGSETQYF.

The V call is TRBV5-8, the J call TRBJ2-1; 10 bases are a match to TRBD1. The CDR3 extends over 14 amino acids. J gave up 6 bases and V 7 bases, and 7 bases lay outside the gene matches. CDR1 and CDR2 from the germline V gene are SGHTS and YDEGEE. The CDR3 is CASVRDRGGNEQFF. The DNA for the CDR3 is TGTGCCAGCGTCCGGGACAGGGGTGGCAATGAGCAGTTCTTC.

CDR3 in amino acids: CASSLDGQGASTDTQYF. DNA for the CDR3: TGCGCCAGCAGCTTGGACGGACAGGGGGCTAGCACAGATACGCAGTATTTT. V usage is TRBV5-1 and J usage is TRBJ2-3; TRBD1 matches 11 bases. CDR1 and CDR2 from the germline V gene are SGHRS and YFSETQ. V shed 0 bases and J 0 bases; nucleotides not matched to a gene: 3. This CDR3 has 17 amino acids.

This chain uses TRBV6-5 with TRBJ1-1, with 8 positions matching TRBD1. The ends lost 6 bases at V and 3 bases at J; junction bases unmatched: 3. Germline assignment: CDR1 MNHEY and CDR2 SVGAGI. The CDR3 consists of 13 residues. Here the CDR3 reads CASRGQGYTEAFF. CDR3 in DNA: TGTGCCAGCAGAGGACAGGGATACACTGAAGCTTTCTTT.

V gene TRBV5-1 combines with J gene TRBJ1-5; D gene uncertain. V was clipped by 0 bases and J by 3 bases, with 7 bases between them. The CDR3 is made up of 14 amino acids. Germline V gene lookup returns CDR1 SGHRS and CDR2 YFSETQ. The CDR3 DNA reads as TGCGCCAGCAGCTTGGGCGTTGACAATCAGCCCCAGCATTTT. Encoded protein: CASSLGVDNQPQHF.

V and J are TRBV6-1 and TRBJ1-4; D remains ambiguous. CDR1 MNHNS and CDR2 SASEGT come from the germline V gene. V gave up 2 bases and J gave up 6 bases, with 13 bases separating them. This CDR3 has 15 residues. The DNA for the CDR3 is TGTGCCAGCAGTGAACCGCCCGGGATAGATGAAAAACTGTTTTTT. Encoded protein: CASSEPPGIDEKLFF.

The CDR3 DNA reads as TGTGCCAGTAGTATTCCGGGACAGGGGGTCACAGATACGCAGTATTTT. Translated: CASSIPGQGVTDTQYF. The chain employs TRBV19 and TRBJ2-3; 11 nucleotides agree with TRBD1. The germline CDR1 and CDR2 sequences are LNHDA and SQIVND (reference sequence). J gave up 2 bases and V 3 bases, and 4 bases lay outside the gene matches. The CDR3 is 16 residues long.